Listed here are 5 T cell receptor beta chains from one sample, sequenced in a study of STAT5B mutations in CD4+ large granular lymphocyte leukemia. Clones were read by immunoSEQ multiplex PCR, and TCRdb kept only the in-frame ones, dropping some. In the table there are 25,000 to 30,000 clones, more than 60% of which are singletons. The sequenced sample was CD4+ T cells from blood buffy coats. These TCRs come from a human donor in good health.

The chain recombines TRBV6-1 with TRBJ1-2, with a possible D match to TRBD1 (5 bases). Per germline, CDR1 MNHNS and CDR2 SASEGT. The CDR3 is made up of 14 amino acids. V lost 6 bases and J lost 7, with 18 bases in between. The CDR3 spells CASRVPGLIGGYTF. CDR3 DNA: TGTGCCAGCAGAGTTCCAGGGTTAATAGGTGGCTACACCTTC.

V and J are TRBV7-8 and TRBJ2-2, with a tentative D call TRBD1 (6 bases). Germline CDR1 and CDR2: SGHVS and FQNEAQ. This CDR3 is 15 amino acids long. V lost 3 bases and J lost 7, with 15 bases in between. CDR3 sequence reads: CASSLRLGGDGELFF. The CDR3 DNA reads TGTGCCAGCAGCTTGCGTTTAGGGGGAGACGGGGAGCTGTTTTTT.

The chain links TRBV28 to TRBJ2-2; D is possibly TRBD2 (5 bases). This CDR3 is 14 amino acids long. V was pared by 4 bases and J by 5 bases, with 11 bases between. Germline CDR1 reads MDHEN; CDR2 reads SYDVKM. The CDR3 here is CASSSFGVTGELFF. CDR3 DNA: TGTGCCAGCAGTTCCTTCGGGGTAACCGGGGAGCTGTTTTTT.

The CDR3, as DNA: TGTGACAATGCTACCGGGGAGCTGTTTTTT. Protein sequence: CDNATGELFF. J is TRBJ2-2 and V is TRBV27; D call uncertain. Germline V gene lookup returns CDR1 MNHEY and CDR2 SMNVEV (reference sequence). The CDR3 spans 10 residues.

Turning to this clone: The junction shows a germline mismatch at one end, possibly a read error. DNA of the CDR3: TGCGCCAGCAGCGAAAGCAGCGGGGGGGCCTATAATGAGCAGTTCTTC. As protein: CASSESSGGAYNEQFF. The V call is TRBV5-1, the J call TRBJ2-1, with 10 nucleotides matching TRBD2. The V gene's germline CDR1 is SGHRS and CDR2 YFSETQ. This CDR3 spans 16 amino acids.